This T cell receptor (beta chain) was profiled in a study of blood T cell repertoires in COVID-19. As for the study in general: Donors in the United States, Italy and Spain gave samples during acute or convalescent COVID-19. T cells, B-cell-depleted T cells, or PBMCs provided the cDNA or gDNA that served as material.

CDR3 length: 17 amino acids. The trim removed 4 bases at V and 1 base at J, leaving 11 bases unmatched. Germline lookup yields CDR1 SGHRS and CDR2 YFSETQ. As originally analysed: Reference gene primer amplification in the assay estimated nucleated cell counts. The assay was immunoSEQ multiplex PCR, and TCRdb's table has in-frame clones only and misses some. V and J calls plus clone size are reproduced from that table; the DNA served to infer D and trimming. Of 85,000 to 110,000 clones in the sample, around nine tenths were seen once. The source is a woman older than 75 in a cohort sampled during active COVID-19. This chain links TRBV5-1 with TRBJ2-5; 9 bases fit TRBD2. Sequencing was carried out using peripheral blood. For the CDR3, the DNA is TGCGCCAGCAGCGGCGGGGGGGCCGGATTGTCCCAAGAGACCCAGTACTTC. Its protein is CASSGGGAGLSQETQYF.